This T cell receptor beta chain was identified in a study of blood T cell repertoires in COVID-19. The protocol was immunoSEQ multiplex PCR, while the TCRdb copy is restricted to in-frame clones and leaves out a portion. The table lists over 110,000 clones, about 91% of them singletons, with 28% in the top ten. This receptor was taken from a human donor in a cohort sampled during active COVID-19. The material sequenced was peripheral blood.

The CDR3 DNA is TGTGCCAGCAGCCCGCGGACAGGGGAGGCTTTCTTT. This codes for CASSPRTGEAFF. The chain couples TRBV11-2 to TRBJ1-1, with 9 bases matching TRBD1. J gave up 11 bases and V 5 bases, and 6 bases lay outside the gene matches. This CDR3 contains 12 residues. Germline V gene sequence: CDR1 SGHAT, CDR2 FQNNGV. Supplemented by reference TRBV11-2 and TRBJ1-1, the full variable domain reads EAGVAQSPRYKIIEKRQSVAFWCNPISGHATLYWYQQILGQGPKLLIQFQNNGVVDDSQLPKDRFSAERLKGVDSTLKIQPAKLEDSAVYLCASSPRTGEAFFGQGTRLTVV.